This T cell receptor (beta chain) was identified in a study of OX40 agonist ivuxolimab in advanced cancers. Overall study results and limits: CD8+ T cells showed, on average, more clonal expansion than CD4+ cells.

A note on this clone: Antigen unknown.

Sampled blood was obtained at baseline, cycle 4 day 1, and cycle 7 day 1. Profiled with immunoSEQ multiplex PCR; TCRdb holds only in-frame clones, not every one. Here the sample spans tens of thousands of clones, 70% to 90% being singletons. Per the germline V gene, CDR1 is MNHNS and CDR2 is SASEGT. The V and J ends lost 3 bases and 10 bases, in that order; junction bases with no gene match: 9. This CDR3 comprises 14 residues. The material was CD4+ or CD8+ T cells sorted from blood, obtained in a trial of the OX40 agonist ivuxolimab. The chain employs TRBV6-1 and TRBJ2-1; 7 nucleotides match TRBD2. The TCR comes from an adult with an advanced solid tumor such as melanoma, head and neck, liver or kidney cancer. Here the CDR3 DNA reads TGTGCCAGCAGTGAGGGAGGGGTGAGTGAAGAGCAGTTCTTC. This translates into CASSEGGVSEEQFF.